This T cell receptor (beta chain) was sequenced in a study of blood T cell repertoires in COVID-19. Study summary: The United States, Italy and Spain provided the acute and convalescent COVID-19 samples. T cells, B-cell-depleted T cells, or PBMCs provided the cDNA or gDNA that served as material.

As handled by the study authors: It was from reference gene primer amplification that nucleated cell counts were estimated. The protocol was immunoSEQ multiplex PCR, while the TCRdb copy is restricted to in-frame clones and leaves out a portion. V and J calls and clone size are those listed in that table; D and trimming were worked out from the DNA. The table records approximately 230,000 clones, around 80% of them present only once. Trimming removed 4 bases at V and 8 bases at J, with 16 bases between. The CDR3 runs 14 residues. CDR1 is KGHDR and CDR2 is SFDVKD in the germline V gene. V and J are TRBV24-1 and TRBJ1-2, with D unclear. Sequencing input: peripheral blood. The clonotype comes from a man aged 25-45 years with active or convalescent COVID-19. The CDR3 loop is CATSDPKVGGGYTF. CDR3 DNA: TGTGCCACCAGTGACCCGAAGGTCGGAGGAGGCTACACCTTC.